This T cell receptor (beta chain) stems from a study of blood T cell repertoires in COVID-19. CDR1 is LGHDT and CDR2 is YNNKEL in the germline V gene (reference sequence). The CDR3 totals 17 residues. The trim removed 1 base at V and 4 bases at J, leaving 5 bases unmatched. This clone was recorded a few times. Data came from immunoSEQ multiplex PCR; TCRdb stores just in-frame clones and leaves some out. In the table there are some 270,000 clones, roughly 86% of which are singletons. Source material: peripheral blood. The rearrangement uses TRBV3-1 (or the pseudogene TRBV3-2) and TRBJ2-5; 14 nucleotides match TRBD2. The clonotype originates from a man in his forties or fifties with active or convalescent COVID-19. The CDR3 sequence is CASSQGGTSGGTETQYF. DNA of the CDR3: TGTGCCAGCAGCCAAGGGGGGACTAGCGGGGGAACAGAGACCCAGTACTTC.